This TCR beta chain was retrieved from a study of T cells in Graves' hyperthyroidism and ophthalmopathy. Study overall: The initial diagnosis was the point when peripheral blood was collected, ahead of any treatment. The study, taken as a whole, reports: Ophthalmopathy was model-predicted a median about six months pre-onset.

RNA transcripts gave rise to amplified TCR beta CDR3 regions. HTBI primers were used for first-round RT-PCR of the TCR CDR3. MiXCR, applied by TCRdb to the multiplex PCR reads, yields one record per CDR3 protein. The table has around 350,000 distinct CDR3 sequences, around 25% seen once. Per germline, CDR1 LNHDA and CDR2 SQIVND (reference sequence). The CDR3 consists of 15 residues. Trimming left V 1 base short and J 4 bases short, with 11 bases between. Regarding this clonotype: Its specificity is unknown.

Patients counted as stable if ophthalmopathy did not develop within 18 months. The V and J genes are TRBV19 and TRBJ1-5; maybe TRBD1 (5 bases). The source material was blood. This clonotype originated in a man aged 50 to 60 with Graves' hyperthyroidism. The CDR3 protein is CASSIGQGTNQPQHF. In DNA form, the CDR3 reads TGTGCCAGTAGTATAGGCCAGGGTACTAATCAGCCCCAGCATTTT.